This T cell receptor (beta chain) was recorded in a study of cytomegalovirus exposure and HLA in healthy donors. Study-wide findings and caveats: Trimming of TCR beta V- and J-genes showed a link, identified in a later analysis, to a missense DCLRE1C variant.

Trimming left V 4 bases short and J 8 bases short, with 12 bases between. CDR1 SGHRS and CDR2 YFSETQ come from the germline V gene. The CDR3 totals 12 residues. The PCR employed 60 Vbeta primers together with 13 Jbeta primers. Produced via immunoSEQ multiplex PCR; TCRdb's table is partial and in-frame only. The sample holds about 200,000 clones, roughly four fifths seen once. Comments on this clone: The antigen is unknown.

Sample: PBMCs. This TCR was recovered from a woman aged 45 to 65 in good health and CMV-seropositive. This chain uses TRBV5-1 with TRBJ1-2; D is possibly TRBD1 (6 bases). CDR3 sequence reads: CASSVDRNGYTF. The CDR3 DNA is TGCGCCAGCAGCGTCGACAGGAACGGCTACACCTTC.